The clone carrying this T cell receptor beta chain has a single count. Its antigen is not known. These data are taken from a study of cytomegalovirus exposure and HLA in healthy donors. PCR employed 60 Vbeta and 13 Jbeta primers. This table comes from immunoSEQ multiplex PCR, and its TCRdb copy is limited to in-frame clones, with some not included. The sample shows about 80,000 clones, over 60% of them seen only once. Study-wide results and limits: The study put some 150 TCR beta chains on its list as cytomegalovirus-associated.

The V end lost 1 base, the J end lost 1 base, and 13 bases lay between the germline ends. The CDR3 has 16 residues. From germline, CDR1 is KGHSY and CDR2 FQNENV. Sequences were obtained from PBMCs. This chain joins TRBV16 and TRBJ1-1; D is perhaps TRBD1 (6 bases). The clonotype originates from a male donor in good health and CMV-seropositive. The chain's CDR3 is CASSQFGDIGNTEAFF. The CDR3 nucleotides are TGTGCCAGCAGCCAATTCGGGGACATTGGGAACACTGAAGCTTTCTTT.